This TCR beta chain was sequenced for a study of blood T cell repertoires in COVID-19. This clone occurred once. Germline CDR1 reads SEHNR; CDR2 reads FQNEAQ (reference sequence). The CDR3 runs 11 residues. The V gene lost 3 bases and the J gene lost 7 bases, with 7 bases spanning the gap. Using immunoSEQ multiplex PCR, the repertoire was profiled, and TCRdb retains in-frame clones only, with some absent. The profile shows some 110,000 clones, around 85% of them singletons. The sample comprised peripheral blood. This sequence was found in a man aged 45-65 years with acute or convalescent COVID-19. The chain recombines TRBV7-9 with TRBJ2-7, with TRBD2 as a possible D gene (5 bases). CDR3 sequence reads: CASSLRREQYF. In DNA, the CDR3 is TGTGCCAGCAGCTTGCGGAGGGAGCAGTACTTC.